This T cell receptor beta chain derives from a study of T cell repertoires in cytomegalovirus infection. Looking at the study overall: Indications of both CMV infection and matching HLA type were provided by public TCR beta signatures. Study observations and caveats: The cumulative frequency of public TCR beta families identified carriers of CMV plus the relevant HLA. HLA-C-restricted, CMV-specific TCR beta clonotypes were dominant ex vivo.

TCRdb fed the reads into MiXCR, producing one record per CDR3 protein. The data show 110,000 to 150,000 distinct CDR3 sequences, under 8.5% seen once. This clonotype was seen more than once but under ten times. Its antigen is unidentified. This CDR3 contains 11 residues. V was trimmed by 1 base and J by 11 bases, leaving 11 bases between them. Germline loops: CDR1 SQVTM, CDR2 ANQGSEA. This rearrangement joins TRBV29-1 to TRBJ1-2; tentative D call: TRBD1 (6 bases). The sample was PBMCs. The sequence was obtained from a human donor in good health (CMV status not recorded). Some clones in this sample may be carry-over from other donors' samples. In DNA form, the CDR3 reads TGCAGCGTTGAAGGGACAGACAGGTACACCTTC. This sequence encodes CSVEGTDRYTF.